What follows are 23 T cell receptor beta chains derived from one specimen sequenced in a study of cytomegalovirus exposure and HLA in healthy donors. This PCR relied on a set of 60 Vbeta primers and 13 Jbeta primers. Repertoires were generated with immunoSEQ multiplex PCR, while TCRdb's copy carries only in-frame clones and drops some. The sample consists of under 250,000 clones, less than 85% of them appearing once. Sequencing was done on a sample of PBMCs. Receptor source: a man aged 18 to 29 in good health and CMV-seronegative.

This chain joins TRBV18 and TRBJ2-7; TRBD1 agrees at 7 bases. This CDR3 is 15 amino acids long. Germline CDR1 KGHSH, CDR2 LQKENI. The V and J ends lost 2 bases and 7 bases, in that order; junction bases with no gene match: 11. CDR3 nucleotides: TGTGCCAGCTCACCAATCGGGACAGTCCTACGAGAGCAGTACTTC. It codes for CASSPIGTVLREQYF.

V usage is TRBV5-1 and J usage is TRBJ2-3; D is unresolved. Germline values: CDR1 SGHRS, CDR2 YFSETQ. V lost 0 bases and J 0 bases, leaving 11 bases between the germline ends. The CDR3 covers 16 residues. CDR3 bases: TGCGCCAGCAGCTTGGGGAGTACCACTAGCACAGATACGCAGTATTTT. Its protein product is CASSLGSTTSTDTQYF.

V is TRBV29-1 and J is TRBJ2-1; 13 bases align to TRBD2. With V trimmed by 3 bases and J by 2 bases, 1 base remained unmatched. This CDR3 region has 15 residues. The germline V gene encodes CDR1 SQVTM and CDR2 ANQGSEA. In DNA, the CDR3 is TGCAGCGTTGAGGGACTAGCGGGAACCTACAATGAGCAGTTCTTC. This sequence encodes CSVEGLAGTYNEQFF.

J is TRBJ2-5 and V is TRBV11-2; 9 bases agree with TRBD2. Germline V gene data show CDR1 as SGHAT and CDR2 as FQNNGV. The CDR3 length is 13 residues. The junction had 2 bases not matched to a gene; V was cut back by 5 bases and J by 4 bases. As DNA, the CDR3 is TGTGCCAGCAGCCAACTAGCGGGAGAGACCCAGTACTTC. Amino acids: CASSQLAGETQYF.

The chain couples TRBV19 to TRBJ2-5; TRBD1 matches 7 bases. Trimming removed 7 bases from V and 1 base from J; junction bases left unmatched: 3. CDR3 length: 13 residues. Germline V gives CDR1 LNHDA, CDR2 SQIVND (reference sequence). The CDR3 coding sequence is TGTGCCAGTACCCGGACAGGCCAAGAGACCCAGTACTTC. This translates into CASTRTGQETQYF.

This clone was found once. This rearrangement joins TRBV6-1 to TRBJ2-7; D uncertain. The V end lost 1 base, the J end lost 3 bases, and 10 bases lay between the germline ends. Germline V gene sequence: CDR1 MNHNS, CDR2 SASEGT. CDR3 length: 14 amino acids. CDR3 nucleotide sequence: TGTGCCAGCAGTGAAGGGTGGGCGAACTACGAGCAGTACTTC. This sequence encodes CASSEGWANYEQYF.

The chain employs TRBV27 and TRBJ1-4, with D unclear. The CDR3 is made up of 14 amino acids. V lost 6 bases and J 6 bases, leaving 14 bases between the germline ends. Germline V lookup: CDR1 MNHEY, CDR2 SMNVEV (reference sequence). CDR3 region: CASSRDWVDEKLFF. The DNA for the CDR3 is TGTGCCAGCAGCCGGGATTGGGTAGATGAAAAACTGTTTTTT.

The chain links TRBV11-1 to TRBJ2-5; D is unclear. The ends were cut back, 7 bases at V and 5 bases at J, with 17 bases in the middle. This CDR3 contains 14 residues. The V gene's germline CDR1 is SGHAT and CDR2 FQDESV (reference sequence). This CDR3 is CASTLGLSLETQYF. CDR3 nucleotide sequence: TGTGCCAGCACCCTGGGCTTAAGTTTGGAGACCCAGTACTTC. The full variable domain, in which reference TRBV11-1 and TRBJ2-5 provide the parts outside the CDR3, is EAEVAQSPRYKITEKSQAVAFWCDPISGHATLYWYRQILGQGPELLVQFQDESVVDDSQLPKDRFSAERLKGVDSTLKIQPAELGDSAMYLCASTLGLSLETQYFGPGTRLLVL.

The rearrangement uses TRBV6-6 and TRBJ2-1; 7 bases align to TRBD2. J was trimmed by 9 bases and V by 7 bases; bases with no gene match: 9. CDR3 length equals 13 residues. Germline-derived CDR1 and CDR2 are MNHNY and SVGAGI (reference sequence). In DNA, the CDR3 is TGTGCCAGCACCGATAGGGGAGGGACTGAGCAGTTCTTC. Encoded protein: CASTDRGGTEQFF.

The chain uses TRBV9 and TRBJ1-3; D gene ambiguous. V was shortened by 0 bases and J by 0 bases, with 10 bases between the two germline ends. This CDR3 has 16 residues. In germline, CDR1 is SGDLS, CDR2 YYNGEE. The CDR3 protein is CASSVAVPLSGNTIYF. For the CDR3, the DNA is TGTGCCAGCAGCGTAGCCGTCCCTCTCTCTGGAAACACCATATATTTT.

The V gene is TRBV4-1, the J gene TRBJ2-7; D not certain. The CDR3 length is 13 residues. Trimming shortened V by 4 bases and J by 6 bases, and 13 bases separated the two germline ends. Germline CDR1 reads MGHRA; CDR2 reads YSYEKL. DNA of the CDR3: TGCGCCAGCAGCCCCTCAGGTGTAGGCGAGCAGTACTTC. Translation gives CASSPSGVGEQYF.

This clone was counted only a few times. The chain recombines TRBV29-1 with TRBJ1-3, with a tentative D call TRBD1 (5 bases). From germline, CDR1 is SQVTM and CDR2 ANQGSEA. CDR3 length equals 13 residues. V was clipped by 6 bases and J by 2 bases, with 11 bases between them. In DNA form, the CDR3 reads TGCAGCGTGGTCACAGGCCCTGGAAACACCATATATTTT. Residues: CSVVTGPGNTIYF.

The CDR3 bases are TGTGCCAGCAGCGTAGGGGACACCAATCAGCCCCAGCATTTT. As protein: CASSVGDTNQPQHF. The chain employs TRBV9 and TRBJ1-5; D perhaps matches TRBD1 (6 bases). The V end lost 0 bases, the J end lost 3 bases, and 7 bases lay between the germline ends. Germline-derived CDR1 and CDR2 are SGDLS and YYNGEE. The CDR3 runs to 14 residues.

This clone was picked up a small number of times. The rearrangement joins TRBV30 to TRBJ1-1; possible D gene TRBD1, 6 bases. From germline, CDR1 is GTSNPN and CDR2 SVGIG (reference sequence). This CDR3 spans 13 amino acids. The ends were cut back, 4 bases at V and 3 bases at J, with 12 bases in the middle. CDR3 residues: CAWTNQGYTEAFF. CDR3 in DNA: TGTGCCTGGACAAATCAGGGGTACACTGAAGCTTTCTTT.

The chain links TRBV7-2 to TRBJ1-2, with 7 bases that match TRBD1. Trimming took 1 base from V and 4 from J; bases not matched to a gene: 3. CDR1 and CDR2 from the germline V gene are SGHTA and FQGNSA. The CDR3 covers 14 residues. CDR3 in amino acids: CASSLGQGFYGYTF. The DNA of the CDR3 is TGTGCCAGCAGCTTAGGACAGGGATTCTATGGCTACACCTTC.

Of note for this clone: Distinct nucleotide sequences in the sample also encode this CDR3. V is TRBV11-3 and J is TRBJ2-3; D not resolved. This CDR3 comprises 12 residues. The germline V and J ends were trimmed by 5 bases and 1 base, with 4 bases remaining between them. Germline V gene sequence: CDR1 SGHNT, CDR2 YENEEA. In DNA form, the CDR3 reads TGTGCCAGCAGCCCCGGCACAGATACGCAGTATTTT. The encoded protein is CASSPGTDTQYF.

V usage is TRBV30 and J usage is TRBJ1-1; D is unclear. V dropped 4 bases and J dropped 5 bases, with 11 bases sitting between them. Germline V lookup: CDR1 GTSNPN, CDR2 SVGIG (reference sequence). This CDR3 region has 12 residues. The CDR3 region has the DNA TGTGCCTGGATAGAGGGAGGGACTGAAGCTTTCTTT. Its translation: CAWIEGGTEAFF. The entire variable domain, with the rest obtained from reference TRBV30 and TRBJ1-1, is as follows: SQTIHQWPATLVQPVGSPLSLECTVEGTSNPNLYWYRQAAGRGLQLLFYSVGIGQISSEVPQNLSASRPQDRQFILSSKKLLLSDSGFYLCAWIEGGTEAFFGQGTRLTVV.

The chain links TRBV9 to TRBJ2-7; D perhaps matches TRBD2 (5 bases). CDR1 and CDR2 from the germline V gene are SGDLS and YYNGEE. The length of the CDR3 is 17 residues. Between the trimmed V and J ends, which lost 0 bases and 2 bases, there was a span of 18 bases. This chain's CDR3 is CASSVGVSGWETYEQYF. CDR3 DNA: TGTGCCAGCAGCGTAGGAGTTTCGGGCTGGGAGACCTACGAGCAGTACTTC.

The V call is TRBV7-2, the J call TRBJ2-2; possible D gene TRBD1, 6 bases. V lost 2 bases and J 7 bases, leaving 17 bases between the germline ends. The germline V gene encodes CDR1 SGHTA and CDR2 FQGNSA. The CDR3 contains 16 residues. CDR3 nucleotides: TGTGCCAGCAGCTTAAAAGACAGGACGGGTGGCGGGGAGCTGTTTTTT. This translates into CASSLKDRTGGGELFF.

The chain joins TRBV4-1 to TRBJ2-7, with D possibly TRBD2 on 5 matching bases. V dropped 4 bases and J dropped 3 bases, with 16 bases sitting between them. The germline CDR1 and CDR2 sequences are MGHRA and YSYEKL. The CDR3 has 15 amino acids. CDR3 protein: CASSPGTGTSYEQYF. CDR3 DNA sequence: TGCGCCAGCAGCCCCGGTACGGGTACTAGCTACGAGCAGTACTTC.

The CDR3 loop reads CASSLTAVDEQFF. CDR3 in DNA: TGTGCCAGCAGCTTAACGGCCGTCGATGAGCAGTTCTTC. V usage is TRBV7-3 and J usage is TRBJ2-1; D uncertain. Germline CDR1 SGHTA, CDR2 FQGTGA. The CDR3 is made up of 13 amino acids. Trimming cost V 0 bases and J 8 bases, with 8 bases left between them. The full variable domain, with the rest looked up from reference TRBV7-3 and TRBJ2-1, is GAGVSQTPSNKVTEKGKYVELRCDPISGHTALYWYRQSLGQGPEFLIYFQGTGAADDSGLPNDRFFAVRPEGSVSTLKIQRTERGDSAVYLCASSLTAVDEQFFGPGTRLTVL.

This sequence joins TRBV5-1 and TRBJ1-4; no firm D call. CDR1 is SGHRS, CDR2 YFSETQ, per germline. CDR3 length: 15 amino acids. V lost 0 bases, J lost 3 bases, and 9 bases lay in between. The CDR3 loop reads CASSLGLPSNEKLFF. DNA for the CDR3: TGCGCCAGCAGCTTGGGACTGCCATCTAATGAAAAACTGTTTTTT.

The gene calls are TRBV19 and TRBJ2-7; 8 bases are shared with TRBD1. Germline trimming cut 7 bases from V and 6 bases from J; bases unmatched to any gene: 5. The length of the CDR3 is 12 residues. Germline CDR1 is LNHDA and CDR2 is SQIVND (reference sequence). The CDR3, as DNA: TGTGCCAGTACCACAGGGGGGAGCGAGCAGTACTTC. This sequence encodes CASTTGGSEQYF.